This T cell receptor (beta chain) emerged from a study of immune evolution from preneoplasia to lung adenocarcinoma. Germline V gives CDR1 ENHRY, CDR2 SYGVKD. This CDR3 is 15 amino acids long. Trimming cost V 0 bases and J 4 bases, with 12 bases left between them. The repertoire was sequenced with immunoSEQ multiplex PCR; TCRdb's copy has only in-frame clones and lacks some. The repertoire consists of several thousand clones, with 86% occurring once and the leading ten covering 3.2%. The clonotype was recovered from an older person with lung adenocarcinoma. Sequenced sample: FFPE minimally invasive lung adenocarcinoma tissue. The chain is built from TRBV10-3 and TRBJ1-2; no reliable D call. For the CDR3, the DNA is TGTGCCATCAGTGAGTCGCAGAAACCGCCCTATGGCTACACCTTC. Translation: CAISESQKPPYGYTF.